One sample yielded the 18 T cell receptor beta chains listed below, sequenced in a study of shared clonotypes between healthy human individuals. Sequenced by immunoSEQ multiplex PCR; TCRdb stores in-frame clones only, minus some. The table lists 2 million to 3 million clones, more than 90% of them singletons. Sequenced sample: naive CD4+ T cells sorted from blood. Subset noted: CD45RA+ positively selected. All receptors derive from a man aged 18 to 29 in good health.

This clone has just one count. The genes are TRBV27 and TRBJ2-7; D ambiguous. The CDR3 runs 14 residues. Germline CDR1 reads MNHEY; CDR2 reads SMNVEV (reference sequence). V lost 0 bases to trimming and J lost 9 bases, with 15 bases between them. CDR3 nucleotide sequence: TGTGCCAGCAGTTTATCCCTACCCGGTTCCGGGCAGTACTTC. The encoded protein is CASSLSLPGSGQYF.

The chain has TRBV4-2 and TRBJ1-1; D gene uncertain. The CDR3 is made up of 14 amino acids. The germline CDR1 and CDR2 sequences are LGHNA and YNFKEQ. The germline V and J ends were trimmed by 2 bases and 1 base, with 8 bases remaining between them. The CDR3 spells CASSQPQQNTEAFF. The CDR3, as DNA: TGTGCCAGCAGCCAACCACAGCAGAACACTGAAGCTTTCTTT.

The gene calls are TRBV6-5 and TRBJ2-5; 8 bases map to TRBD2. The DNA matches TRBJ2-7 better at its end, which makes the J call doubtful. Germline CDR1 and CDR2: MNHEY and SVGAGI. The CDR3 has 15 amino acids. CDR3 DNA sequence: TGTGCCAGCAGTTATCCTAGCGGGCCCTCCTACGAGCAGTACTTC. Protein sequence: CASSYPSGPSYEQYF.

The CDR3 coding sequence is TGTGCCAGCTCATACAACAGGGGTAACACTGAAGCTTTCTTT. As protein: CASSYNRGNTEAFF. This chain connects TRBV25-1 to TRBJ1-1; 7 positions agree with TRBD1. CDR1 and CDR2 from the germline V gene are MGHDK and SYGVNS. Trimming removed 8 bases from V and 2 bases from J; junction bases left unmatched: 8. This CDR3 comprises 14 residues. The full variable domain, rest sourced from reference TRBV25-1 and TRBJ1-1, is EADIYQTPRYLVIGTGKKITLECSQTMGHDKMYWYQQDPGMELHLIHYSYGVNSTEKGDLSSESTVSRIRTEHFPLTLESARPSHTSQYLCASSYNRGNTEAFFGQGTRLTVV.

Only a few counts were recorded for this clone. The rearrangement links TRBV30 to TRBJ1-1, with D maybe TRBD1 (6 bases). The germline V gene has CDR1 GTSNPN and CDR2 SVGIG (reference sequence). The CDR3 consists of 15 residues. The germline V and J ends were trimmed by 3 bases and 10 bases, with 24 bases remaining between them. CDR3 sequence: CAWRRQDKGNYGAFF. The DNA for the CDR3 is TGTGCCTGGAGAAGACAGGACAAGGGGAACTATGGAGCTTTCTTT.

The J gene is TRBJ2-3, the V gene TRBV11-2; D possibly corresponds to TRBD2 (6 bases). The CDR3 spans 13 residues. Germline V gene data show CDR1 as SGHAT and CDR2 as FQNNGV. Trimming removed 5 bases at V and 3 bases at J, with 9 bases between. CDR3 sequence: CASSRGITDTQYF. CDR3 bases: TGTGCCAGCAGCCGCGGGATAACAGATACGCAGTATTTT.

The rearrangement uses TRBV7-9 and TRBJ1-3, with TRBD1 matching over 9 bases. The V segment lost 7 bases and the J segment 4 bases; nucleotides outside the gene matches: 5. CDR1 is SEHNR, CDR2 FQNEAQ, per germline (reference sequence). The CDR3 length is 14 residues. The CDR3 DNA reads as TGTGCCAGCAACACAGGGGGCGCCGGAAACACCATATATTTT. This translates into CASNTGGAGNTIYF.

This clone showed up just once. This chain connects TRBV5-6 to TRBJ2-1; 7 bases are shared with TRBD2. V lost 4 bases and J lost 2; bases outside the gene matches: 0. Germline CDR1 reads SGHDT; CDR2 reads YYEEEE. The CDR3 is made up of 13 amino acids. CDR3 DNA sequence: TGTGCCAGCAGCCGGGGGGCCTACAATGAGCAGTTCTTC. Protein sequence: CASSRGAYNEQFF.

The chain couples TRBV6-1 to TRBJ1-5; D remains unclear. Germline V lookup: CDR1 MNHNS, CDR2 SASEGT. This CDR3 has 14 residues. Trimming removed 6 bases from V and 2 bases from J, with 11 bases in between. CDR3 DNA: TGTGCCAGCAGGACCTTCATGGGCAATCAGCCCCAGCATTTT. This codes for CASRTFMGNQPQHF.

V gene TRBV9 combines with J gene TRBJ2-2; TRBD2 agrees at 16 bases. Germline V gene sequence: CDR1 SGDLS, CDR2 YYNGEE. The length of the CDR3 is 20 residues. With 0 bases clipped from V and 0 bases from J, the junction kept 5 bases outside the gene matches. The CDR3 DNA follows: TGTGCCAGCAGCGTAGCTACGGGACTAGCGGGAGGGCCGAACACCGGGGAGCTGTTTTTT. Amino acids: CASSVATGLAGGPNTGELFF.

V gene TRBV7-8 combines with J gene TRBJ1-1; 7 bases fit TRBD1. Germline CDR1 reads SGHVS; CDR2 reads FQNEAQ. CDR3 size: 17 residues. V was clipped by 3 bases and J by 1 base; unmatched bases: 11. CDR3 in DNA: TGTGCCAGCAGCTTGACGACCGAGGGGGCTGCGAACACTGAAGCTTTCTTT. Amino acid sequence: CASSLTTEGAANTEAFF.

The chain carries TRBV7-9 and TRBJ1-1; 7 nucleotides agree with TRBD1. Per the germline V gene, CDR1 is SEHNR and CDR2 is FQNEAQ (reference sequence). There are 15 residues in the CDR3. Germline trimming cut 5 bases from V and 0 bases from J; bases unmatched to any gene: 6. The CDR3 DNA is TGTGCCAGCAGCCGGGGGGACAGCGTGAACACTGAAGCTTTCTTT. This sequence encodes CASSRGDSVNTEAFF.

The chain has TRBV9 and TRBJ1-5; D unclear. The CDR3 consists of 17 residues. The V gene's germline CDR1 is SGDLS and CDR2 YYNGEE. Trimming stripped 4 bases from V and 6 bases from J, with 23 bases between. The CDR3 nucleotides read TGTGCCAGCAGCCCTCGTAGTAAGGACCGGGAGGGTCAGCCCCAGCATTTT. Protein sequence: CASSPRSKDREGQPQHF.

This clone was picked up one time. Germline is not matched at one junction end, which may reflect a read error. The gene calls are TRBV5-1 and TRBJ2-3; 8 positions match TRBD2. This CDR3 is 14 amino acids long. Germline CDR1 reads SGHRS; CDR2 reads YFSETQ. The CDR3 DNA is TGCGCCAGCACCTTGGGCGGGGGGACAGATACGCAGTATTTT. This codes for CASTLGGGTDTQYF.

The rearrangement joins TRBV4-3 to TRBJ1-2; D may be TRBD1 (6 bases). The V end was cut by 4 bases, the J end by 0 bases, with 15 bases between. CDR1 is LGHNA, CDR2 YSLEER, per germline. CDR3 length: 16 residues. CDR3 bases: TGCGCCAGCAGCCTTGACAGGAGTTTCGCTAACTATGGCTACACCTTC. Protein: CASSLDRSFANYGYTF.

This sequence joins TRBV2 and TRBJ2-1; D call uncertain. The CDR3 sequence is 13 residues long. V lost 7 bases and J lost 4, with 11 bases in between. Germline assignment: CDR1 SNHLY and CDR2 FYNNEI. This CDR3 is CASTSELYNEQFF. CDR3 DNA sequence: TGTGCCAGCACAAGCGAGCTATACAATGAGCAGTTCTTC.

The chain combines TRBV9 with TRBJ1-3; tentative D call: TRBD1 (5 bases). CDR3 length: 16 amino acids. V dropped 1 base and J dropped 0 bases, with 11 bases sitting between them. Germline V gene lookup returns CDR1 SGDLS and CDR2 YYNGEE. CDR3 sequence: CASSVQTGLSGNTIYF. The CDR3 nucleotides read TGTGCCAGCAGCGTACAAACAGGCCTCTCTGGAAACACCATATATTTT.

To note about this clone: Other DNA sequences in this sample translate to the same CDR3. The V gene is TRBV6-1, the J gene TRBJ1-1; TRBD1 is a possible D gene (6 bases). V was shortened by 5 bases and J by 0 bases, with 10 bases between the two germline ends. The CDR3 consists of 14 residues. Per the germline V gene, CDR1 is MNHNS and CDR2 is SASEGT. The CDR3 nucleotides read TGTGCCAGCAGTCTCCGGACAGTGAACACTGAAGCTTTCTTT. This gives the protein CASSLRTVNTEAFF.